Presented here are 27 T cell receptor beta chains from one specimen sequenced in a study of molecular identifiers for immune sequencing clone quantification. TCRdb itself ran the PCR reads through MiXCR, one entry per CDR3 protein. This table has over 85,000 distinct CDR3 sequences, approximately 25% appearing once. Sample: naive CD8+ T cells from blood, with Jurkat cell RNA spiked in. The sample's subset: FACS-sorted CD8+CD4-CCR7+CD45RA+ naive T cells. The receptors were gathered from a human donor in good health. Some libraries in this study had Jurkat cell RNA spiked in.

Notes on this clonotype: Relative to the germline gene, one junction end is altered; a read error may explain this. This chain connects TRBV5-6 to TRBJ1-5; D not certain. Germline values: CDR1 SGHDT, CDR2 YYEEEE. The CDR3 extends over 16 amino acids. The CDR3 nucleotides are TGTGTCAGCAGCTTGTCGTATTGGGGTGGCAATCAGCCCCAGCATTTT. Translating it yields CVSSLSYWGGNQPQHF.

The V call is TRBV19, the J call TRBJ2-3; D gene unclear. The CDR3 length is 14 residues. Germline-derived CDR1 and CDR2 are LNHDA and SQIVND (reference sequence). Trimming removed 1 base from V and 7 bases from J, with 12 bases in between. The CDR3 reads CASSIVPIPNTQYF. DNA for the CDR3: TGTGCCAGTAGTATAGTGCCAATCCCGAATACGCAGTATTTT.

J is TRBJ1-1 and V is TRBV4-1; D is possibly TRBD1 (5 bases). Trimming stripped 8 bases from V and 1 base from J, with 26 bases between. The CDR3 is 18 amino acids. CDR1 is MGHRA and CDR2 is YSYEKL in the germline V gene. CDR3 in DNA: TGCGCCAGCGGGCCGTCGATTTCAGGGCTCGGAGAGAACACTGAAGCTTTCTTT. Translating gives CASGPSISGLGENTEAFF.

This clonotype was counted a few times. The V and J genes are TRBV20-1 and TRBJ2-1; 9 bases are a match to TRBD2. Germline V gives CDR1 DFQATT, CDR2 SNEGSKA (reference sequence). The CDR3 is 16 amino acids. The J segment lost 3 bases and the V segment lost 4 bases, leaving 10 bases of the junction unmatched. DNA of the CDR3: TGCAGTGCTATTGATAGCGGGGGTTCCCTCTACAATGAGCAGTTCTTC. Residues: CSAIDSGGSLYNEQFF.

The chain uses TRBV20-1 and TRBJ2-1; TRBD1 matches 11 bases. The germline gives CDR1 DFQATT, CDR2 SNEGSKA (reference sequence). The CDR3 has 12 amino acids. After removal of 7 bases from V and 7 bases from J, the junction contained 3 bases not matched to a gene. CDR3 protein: CSVWDRGNEQFF. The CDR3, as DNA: TGCAGTGTTTGGGACAGGGGGAATGAGCAGTTCTTC.

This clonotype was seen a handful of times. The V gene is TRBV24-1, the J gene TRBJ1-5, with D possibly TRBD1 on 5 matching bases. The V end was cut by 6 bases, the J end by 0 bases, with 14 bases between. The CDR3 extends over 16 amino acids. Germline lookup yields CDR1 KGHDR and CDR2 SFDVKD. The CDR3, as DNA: TGTGCCACCAGTCTTCGGGGGGGTAATAGCAATCAGCCCCAGCATTTT. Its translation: CATSLRGGNSNQPQHF.

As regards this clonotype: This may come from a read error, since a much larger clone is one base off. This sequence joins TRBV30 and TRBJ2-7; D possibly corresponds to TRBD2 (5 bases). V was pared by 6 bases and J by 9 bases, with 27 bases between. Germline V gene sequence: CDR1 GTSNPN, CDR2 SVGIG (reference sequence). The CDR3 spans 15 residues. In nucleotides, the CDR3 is TGTGCCTGTAGCCCCGGGGTAGCGCTCTTTCGCGTGCAGTACTTC. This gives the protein CACSPGVALFRVQYF.

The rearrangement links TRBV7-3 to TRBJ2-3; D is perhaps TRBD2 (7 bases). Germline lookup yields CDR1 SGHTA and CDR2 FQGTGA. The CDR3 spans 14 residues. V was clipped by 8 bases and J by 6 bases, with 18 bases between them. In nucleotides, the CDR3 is TGTGCCAGCGGCGAAGGGGGAGGGAAGGATACGCAGTATTTT. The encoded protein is CASGEGGGKDTQYF.

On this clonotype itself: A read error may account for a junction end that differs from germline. In DNA form, the CDR3 reads TGTGCCAGCAGCTTAGTCGGATCCTCCAATCAGCCCCAGCAGTTT. Translation: CASSLVGSSNQPQQF. The V call is TRBV7-9, the J call TRBJ1-5; D remains ambiguous. Per germline, CDR1 SEHNR and CDR2 FQNEAQ (reference sequence). This CDR3 spans 15 amino acids. Looking up the rest from reference TRBV7-9 and TRBJ1-5 gives the full variable domain: DTGVSQNPRHKITKRGQNVTFRCDPISEHNRLYWYRQTLGQGPEFLTYFQNEAQLEKSRLLSDRFSAERPKGSFSTLEIQRTEQGDSAMYLCASSLVGSSNQPQQFGDGTRLSIL.

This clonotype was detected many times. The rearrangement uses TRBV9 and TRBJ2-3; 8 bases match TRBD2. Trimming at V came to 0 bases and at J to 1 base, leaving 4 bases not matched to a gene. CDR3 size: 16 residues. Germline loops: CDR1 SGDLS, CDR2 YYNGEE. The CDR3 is CASSVVGSGGTDTQYF. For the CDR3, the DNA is TGTGCCAGCAGCGTAGTTGGTAGCGGGGGCACAGATACGCAGTATTTT.

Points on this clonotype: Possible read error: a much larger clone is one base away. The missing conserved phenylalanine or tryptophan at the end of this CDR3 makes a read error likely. The CDR3 protein is CASGLVWRGNYEQYL. DNA of the CDR3: TGTGCTAGTGGTTTGGTATGGCGGGGGAACTACGAGCAGTACCTC. The V call is TRBV12-5, the J call TRBJ2-7; TRBD2 matches at 7 bases. The CDR3 is 15 residues long. CDR1 and CDR2 (germline): LGHNT, FRNRAP. Trimming removed 0 bases from V and 3 bases from J; junction bases left unmatched: 5.

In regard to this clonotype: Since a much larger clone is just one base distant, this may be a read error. The CDR3 DNA follows: TGCAGCGTTGACCCCACTTTAGGGACTAGCAGACCCCACAATGAGCAGTTCTTC. This gives the protein CSVDPTLGTSRPHNEQFF. The V call is TRBV29-1, the J call TRBJ2-1; 9 bases align to TRBD2. Germline-derived CDR1 and CDR2 are SQVTM and ANQGSEA. V shed 3 bases and J 5 bases; nucleotides not matched to a gene: 17. This CDR3 contains 18 residues.

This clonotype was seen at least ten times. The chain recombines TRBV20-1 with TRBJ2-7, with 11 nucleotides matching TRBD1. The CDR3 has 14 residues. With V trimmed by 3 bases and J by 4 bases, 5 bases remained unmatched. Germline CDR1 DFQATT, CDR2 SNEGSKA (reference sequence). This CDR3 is CSARGQGVVYEQYF. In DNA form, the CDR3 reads TGCAGTGCTAGGGGACAGGGGGTTGTTTACGAGCAGTACTTC.

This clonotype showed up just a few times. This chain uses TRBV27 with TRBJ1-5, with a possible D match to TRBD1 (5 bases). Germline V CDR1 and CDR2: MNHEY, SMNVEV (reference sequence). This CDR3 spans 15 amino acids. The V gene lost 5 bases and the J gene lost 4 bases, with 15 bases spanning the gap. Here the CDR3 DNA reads TGTGCCAGCAGTCTTGCGTTACAGGAGAATCAGCCCCAGCATTTT. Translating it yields CASSLALQENQPQHF.

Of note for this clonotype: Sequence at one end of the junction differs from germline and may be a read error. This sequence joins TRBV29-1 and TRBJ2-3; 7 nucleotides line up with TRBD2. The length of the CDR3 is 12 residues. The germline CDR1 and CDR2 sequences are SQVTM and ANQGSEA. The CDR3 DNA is TGCAGCGCAGAACCGGGGGGTTCCTCTTACGCCTTT. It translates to CSAEPGGSSYAF.

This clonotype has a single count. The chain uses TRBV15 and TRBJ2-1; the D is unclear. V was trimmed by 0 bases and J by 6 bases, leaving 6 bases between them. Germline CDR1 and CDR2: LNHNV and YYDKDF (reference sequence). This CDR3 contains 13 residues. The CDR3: CATSRERINEQFF. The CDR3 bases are TGTGCCACCAGCAGAGAGAGGATCAATGAGCAGTTCTTC.

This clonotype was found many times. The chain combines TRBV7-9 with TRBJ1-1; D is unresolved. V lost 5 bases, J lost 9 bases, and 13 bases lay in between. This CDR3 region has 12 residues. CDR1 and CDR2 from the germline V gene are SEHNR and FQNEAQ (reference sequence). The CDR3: CASSPQDLQAFF. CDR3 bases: TGTGCCAGCAGCCCCCAGGATCTTCAAGCTTTCTTT.

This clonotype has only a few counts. In DNA form, the CDR3 reads TGTGCCAGCGCTAACGGGCGGGGGGTAGTTACAGATACGCAGTATTTT. Amino acid sequence: CASANGRGVVTDTQYF. This chain joins TRBV12-3 or TRBV12-4 and TRBJ2-3; 8 nucleotides line up with TRBD2. V dropped 8 bases and J dropped 3; count of bases not matched to a gene: 13. CDR3 length equals 16 residues.

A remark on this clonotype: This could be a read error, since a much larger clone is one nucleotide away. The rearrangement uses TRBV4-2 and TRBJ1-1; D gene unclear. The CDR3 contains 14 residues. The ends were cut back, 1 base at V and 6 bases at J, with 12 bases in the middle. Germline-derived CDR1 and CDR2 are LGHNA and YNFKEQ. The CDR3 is CASSQGRLVAEAFF. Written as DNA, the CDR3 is TGTGCCAGCAGCCAAGGGAGGTTGGTCGCTGAAGCTTTCTTT.

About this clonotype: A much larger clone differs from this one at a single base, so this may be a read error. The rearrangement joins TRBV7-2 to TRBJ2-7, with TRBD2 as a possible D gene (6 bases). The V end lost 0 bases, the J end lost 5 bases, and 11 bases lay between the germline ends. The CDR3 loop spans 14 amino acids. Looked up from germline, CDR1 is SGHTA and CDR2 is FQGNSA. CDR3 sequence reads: CASSLALASNEQYF. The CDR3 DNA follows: TGTGCCAGCAGCTTAGCACTAGCCTCGAACGAGCAGTACTTC.

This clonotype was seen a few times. The DNA for the CDR3 is TGTGCCATCAGTGGACAAGGGCCCTCTTACCGCGGGGCCAACGTCCTGACTTTC. Translated: CAISGQGPSYRGANVLTF. J is TRBJ2-6 and V is TRBV10-3; D is undetermined. V was trimmed by 4 bases and J by 4 bases, leaving 20 bases between them. The CDR3 contains 18 residues. CDR1 and CDR2 (germline): ENHRY, SYGVKD.

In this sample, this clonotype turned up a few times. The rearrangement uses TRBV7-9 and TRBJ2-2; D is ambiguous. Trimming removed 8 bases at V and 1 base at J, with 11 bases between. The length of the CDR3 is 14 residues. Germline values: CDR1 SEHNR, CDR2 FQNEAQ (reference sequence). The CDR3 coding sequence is TGTGCCAGCCCGCTAGACCTGAACACCGGGGAGCTGTTTTTT. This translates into CASPLDLNTGELFF.

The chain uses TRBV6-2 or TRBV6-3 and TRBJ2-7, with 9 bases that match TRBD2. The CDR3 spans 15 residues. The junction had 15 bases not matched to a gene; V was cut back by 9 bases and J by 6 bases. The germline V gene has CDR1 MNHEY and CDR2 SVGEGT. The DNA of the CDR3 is TGTGCCAGTACGGTGGCGGGAGGGCCTGATCCCGAGCAGTACTTC. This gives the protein CASTVAGGPDPEQYF.

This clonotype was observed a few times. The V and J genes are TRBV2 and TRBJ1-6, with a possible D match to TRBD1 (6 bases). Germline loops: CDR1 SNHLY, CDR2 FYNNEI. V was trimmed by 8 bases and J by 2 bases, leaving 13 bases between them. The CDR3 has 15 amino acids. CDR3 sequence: CASQNRDPYNSPLHF. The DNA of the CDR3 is TGTGCCAGCCAGAACAGGGATCCCTATAATTCACCCCTCCACTTT. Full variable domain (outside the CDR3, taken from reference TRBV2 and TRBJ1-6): EPEVTQTPSHQVTQMGQEVILRCVPISNHLYFYWYRQILGQKVEFLVSFYNNEISEKSEIFDDQFSVERPDGSNFTLKIRSTKLEDSAMYFCASQNRDPYNSPLHFGNGTRLTVT.

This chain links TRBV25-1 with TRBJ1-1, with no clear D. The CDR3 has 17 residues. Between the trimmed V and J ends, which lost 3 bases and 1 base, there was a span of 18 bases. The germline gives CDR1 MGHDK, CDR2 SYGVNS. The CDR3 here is CASSDDFYGSQNTEAFF. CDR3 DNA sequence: TGTGCCAGCAGTGACGACTTCTACGGATCCCAGAACACTGAAGCTTTCTTT.

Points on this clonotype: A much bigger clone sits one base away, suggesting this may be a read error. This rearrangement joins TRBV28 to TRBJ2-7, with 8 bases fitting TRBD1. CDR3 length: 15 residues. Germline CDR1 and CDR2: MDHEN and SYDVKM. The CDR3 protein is CVSRILGTGEYEQYF. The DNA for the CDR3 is TGTGTCAGCAGGATCCTCGGGACAGGAGAGTACGAGCAGTACTTC.

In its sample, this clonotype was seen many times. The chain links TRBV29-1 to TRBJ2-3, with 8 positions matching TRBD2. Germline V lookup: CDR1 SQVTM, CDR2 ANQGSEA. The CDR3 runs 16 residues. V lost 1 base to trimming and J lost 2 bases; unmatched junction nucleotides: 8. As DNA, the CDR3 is TGCAGCGTTGAAGGGGGCCTAGCGGGCCCCACAGATACGCAGTATTTT. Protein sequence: CSVEGGLAGPTDTQYF.